The 16 T cell receptor beta chains reported below all come from one sample, sequenced in a study of T cell repertoires in cytomegalovirus infection. TCRdb recomputed calls from the reads with MiXCR, one row per CDR3 protein. The sample lists tens of thousands of distinct CDR3 sequences, 4% occurring once. The sample consisted of PBMCs. These receptors originate from a human donor in good health (CMV status not recorded). Some clones in this sample may be carry-over from other donors' samples.

In this sample, this clonotype turned up many times. J is TRBJ2-7 and V is TRBV6-1; possibly TRBD1 for D (6 bases). Trimming took off 6 bases at V and 6 bases at J, with 21 bases between the two ends. Germline V lookup: CDR1 MNHNS, CDR2 SASEGT. This CDR3 is 15 amino acids long. The chain's CDR3 is CASRDPGHRTSEQYF. The CDR3 region has the DNA TGTGCCAGCAGGGATCCGGGACACCGGACCAGCGAGCAGTACTTC.

This clonotype was counted at least ten times. The V and J genes are TRBV10-3 and TRBJ2-1; TRBD2 agrees at 13 bases. With V trimmed by 3 bases and J by 4 bases, 3 bases remained unmatched. The CDR3 loop spans 16 amino acids. The germline V gene has CDR1 ENHRY and CDR2 SYGVKD. The CDR3 loop is CAISDLGLAGYNEQFF. Here the CDR3 DNA reads TGTGCCATCAGTGACCTGGGACTAGCGGGGTACAATGAGCAGTTCTTC.

This clonotype was counted ten times or more. This chain links TRBV7-8 with TRBJ2-3; tentatively, D is TRBD1 or TRBD2 (5 bases each). V gave up 4 bases and J gave up 3 bases, with 17 bases separating them. Germline V gene sequence: CDR1 SGHVS, CDR2 FQNEAQ. The CDR3 is made up of 16 amino acids. The CDR3 region is CASSWIPGTVTDTQYF. The CDR3 DNA reads TGTGCCAGCAGCTGGATCCCCGGGACCGTAACAGATACGCAGTATTTT.

At least ten counts were recorded for this clonotype. The chain combines TRBV7-6 with TRBJ2-7; D perhaps matches TRBD2 (6 bases). CDR3 length equals 15 residues. V lost 1 base and J 0 bases, leaving 10 bases between the germline ends. Germline V lookup: CDR1 SGHVS, CDR2 FNYEAQ. The CDR3 DNA sequence: TGTGCCAGCAGCTTAGTAGCGGACCTCTCCTACGAGCAGTACTTC. Residues: CASSLVADLSYEQYF.

This clonotype has at least ten counts. CDR3 residues: CASSSPPGGAEAFF. DNA of the CDR3: TGTGCCAGCAGTTCCCCCCCAGGCGGGGCTGAAGCTTTCTTT. The V and J genes are TRBV28 and TRBJ1-1; D is undetermined. V was cut by 4 bases and J by 6 bases, with 15 bases left in between. Germline CDR1 is MDHEN and CDR2 is SYDVKM. The CDR3 totals 14 residues.

This clonotype was recorded at least ten times. The rearrangement uses TRBV12-3 or TRBV12-4 and TRBJ2-1; 14 bases agree with TRBD2. This CDR3 region has 17 residues. V was pared by 3 bases and J by 7 bases, with 8 bases of the junction left unmatched. CDR3 sequence: CASSFRTSGRFPNEQFF. Here the CDR3 DNA reads TGTGCCAGCAGTTTCAGGACTAGCGGGAGGTTTCCAAATGAGCAGTTCTTC.

This clonotype came up a few times. The chain has TRBV11-2 and TRBJ2-3; 9 bases map to TRBD1. The junction had 10 bases not matched to a gene; V was cut back by 3 bases and J by 3 bases. The CDR3 is made up of 17 amino acids. Germline CDR1 SGHAT, CDR2 FQNNGV. The CDR3 DNA is TGTGCCAGCAGCTTCTTTACCGGGACAGGGAAGACAGATACGCAGTATTTT. Translated, it gives CASSFFTGTGKTDTQYF.

Concerning this clonotype itself: A much more abundant neighbour one base away suggests this may be a read error. This chain links TRBV7-2 with TRBJ2-2; perhaps TRBD2 as D (5 bases). Germline values: CDR1 SGHTA, CDR2 FQGNSA. The CDR3 has 13 residues. DNA for the CDR3: TGTGCCAGCAGCCTATCTACGACCGGGGAGCTGATTTTT. Translating gives CASSLSTTGELIF.

This clonotype appeared many times. This chain connects TRBV5-1 to TRBJ1-2, with D unclear. The V end was cut by 4 bases, the J end by 0 bases, with 10 bases between. The CDR3 contains 14 residues. Germline values: CDR1 SGHRS, CDR2 YFSETQ. For the CDR3, the DNA is TGCGCCAGCAGCGCCGATTCAGCTAACTATGGCTACACCTTC. It codes for CASSADSANYGYTF. The entire variable domain, with the rest obtained from reference TRBV5-1 and TRBJ1-2, is as follows: KAGVTQTPRYLIKTRGQQVTLSCSPISGHRSVSWYQQTPGQGLQFLFEYFSETQRNKGNFPGRFSGRQFSNSRSEMNVSTLELGDSALYLCASSADSANYGYTFGSGTRLTVV.

As to this clonotype: A much larger clone lies a single base off, so this may be a read error. Here the CDR3 reads CASSRSGVAYHEQFF. The CDR3, as DNA: TGTGCCAGCAGCCGCTCAGGGGTGGCGTACCATGAGCAGTTCTTC. The chain uses TRBV7-2 and TRBJ2-1; TRBD1 is a possible D gene (6 bases). CDR1 is SGHTA and CDR2 is FQGNSA in the germline V gene. With 5 bases removed from V and 8 bases from J, the gap between germline ends came to 19 bases. CDR3 length: 15 amino acids.

This clonotype was picked up many times. The chain joins TRBV7-8 to TRBJ2-7; 7 nucleotides line up with TRBD1. V lost 4 bases to trimming and J lost 3 bases; unmatched junction nucleotides: 9. CDR1 and CDR2 (germline): SGHVS, FQNEAQ. The CDR3 runs 15 residues. DNA of the CDR3: TGTGCCAGCAGCTCCTACAGGGACAGCTTCTACGAGCAGTACTTC. This translates into CASSSYRDSFYEQYF.

This clonotype was recorded many times. The CDR3 sequence is CASSFRTALPYSNQPQHF. In nucleotides, the CDR3 is TGTGCCAGCAGCTTCCGGACAGCATTACCCTACAGCAATCAGCCCCAGCATTTT. This chain links TRBV6-6 with TRBJ1-5; TRBD1 might be the D (6 bases). The CDR3 is made up of 18 amino acids. The V end was cut by 6 bases, the J end by 1 base, with 22 bases between. The V gene's germline CDR1 is MNHNY and CDR2 SVGAGI (reference sequence).

In its sample, this clonotype was seen many times. V gene TRBV19 combines with J gene TRBJ2-6, with D tentatively TRBD2 (5 bases). This CDR3 has 16 amino acids. The V and J ends lost 5 bases and 2 bases respectively, with 13 bases between them. Germline V gene sequence: CDR1 LNHDA, CDR2 SQIVND (reference sequence). As DNA, the CDR3 is TGTGCCAGTAGTCAACGGACTGTCGCTGGGGCCAACGTCCTGACTTTC. This translates into CASSQRTVAGANVLTF. Supplemented by reference TRBV19 and TRBJ2-6, the full variable domain reads DGGITQSPKYLFRKEGQNVTLSCEQNLNHDAMYWYRQDPGQGLRLIYYSQIVNDFQKGDIAEGYSVSREKKESFPLTVTSAQKNPTAFYLCASSQRTVAGANVLTFGAGSRLTVL.

This clonotype was counted ten times or more. The gene calls are TRBV20-1 and TRBJ2-7; D remains unclear. This CDR3 contains 12 residues. Trimming pared 6 bases from V and 1 base from J, leaving 10 bases between. CDR1 is DFQATT and CDR2 is SNEGSKA in the germline V gene (reference sequence). The CDR3 DNA reads as TGCAGTGCAAGGACGGATTCCTACGAGCAGTACTTC. Translating gives CSARTDSYEQYF.

This clonotype was recorded many times. The genes are TRBV11-2 and TRBJ2-2, with 8 bases aligning to TRBD2. The germline V gene encodes CDR1 SGHAT and CDR2 FQNNGV. With V trimmed by 2 bases and J by 7 bases, 6 bases remained unmatched. The CDR3 consists of 15 residues. Written as DNA, the CDR3 is TGTGCCAGCAGCTTACGGCCGGGAGGGGTCGGGGAGCTGTTTTTT. Its protein is CASSLRPGGVGELFF.

This clonotype was counted many times. The gene calls are TRBV7-8 and TRBJ1-2, with 7 bases matching TRBD1. This CDR3 spans 13 amino acids. In germline, CDR1 is SGHVS, CDR2 FQNEAQ. V lost 6 bases and J lost 3; bases outside the gene matches: 4. The CDR3: CASSSTGYYGYTF. The CDR3 coding sequence is TGTGCCAGCAGTTCGACAGGGTACTATGGCTACACCTTC.